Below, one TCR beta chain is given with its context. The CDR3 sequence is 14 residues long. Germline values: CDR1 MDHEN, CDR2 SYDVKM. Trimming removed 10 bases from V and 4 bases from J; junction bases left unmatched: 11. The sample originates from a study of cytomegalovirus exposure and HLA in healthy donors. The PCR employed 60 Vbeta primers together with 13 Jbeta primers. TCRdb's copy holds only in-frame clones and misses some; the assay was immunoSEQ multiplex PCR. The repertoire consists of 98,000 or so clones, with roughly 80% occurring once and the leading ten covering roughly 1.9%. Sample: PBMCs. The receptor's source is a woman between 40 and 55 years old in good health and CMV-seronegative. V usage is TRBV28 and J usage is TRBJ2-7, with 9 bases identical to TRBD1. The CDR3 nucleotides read TGTGCCACCGCCGGGACAGGGTCTAAGTACGAGCAGTACTTC. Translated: CATAGTGSKYEQYF.